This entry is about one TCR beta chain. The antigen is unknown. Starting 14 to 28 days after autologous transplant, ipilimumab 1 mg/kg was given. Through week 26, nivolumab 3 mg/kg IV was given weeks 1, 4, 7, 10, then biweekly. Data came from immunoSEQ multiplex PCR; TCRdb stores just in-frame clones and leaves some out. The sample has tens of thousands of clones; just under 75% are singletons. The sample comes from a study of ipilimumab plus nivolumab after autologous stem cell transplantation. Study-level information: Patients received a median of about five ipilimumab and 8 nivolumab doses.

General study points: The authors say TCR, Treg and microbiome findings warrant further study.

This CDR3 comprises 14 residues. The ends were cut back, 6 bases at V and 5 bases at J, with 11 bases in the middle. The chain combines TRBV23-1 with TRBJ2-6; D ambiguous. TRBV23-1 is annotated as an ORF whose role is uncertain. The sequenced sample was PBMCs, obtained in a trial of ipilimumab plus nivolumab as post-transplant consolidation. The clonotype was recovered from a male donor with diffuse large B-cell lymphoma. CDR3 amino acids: CASRQQSRANVLTF. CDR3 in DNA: TGCGCCAGCAGGCAACAAAGTCGGGCCAACGTCCTGACTTTC.